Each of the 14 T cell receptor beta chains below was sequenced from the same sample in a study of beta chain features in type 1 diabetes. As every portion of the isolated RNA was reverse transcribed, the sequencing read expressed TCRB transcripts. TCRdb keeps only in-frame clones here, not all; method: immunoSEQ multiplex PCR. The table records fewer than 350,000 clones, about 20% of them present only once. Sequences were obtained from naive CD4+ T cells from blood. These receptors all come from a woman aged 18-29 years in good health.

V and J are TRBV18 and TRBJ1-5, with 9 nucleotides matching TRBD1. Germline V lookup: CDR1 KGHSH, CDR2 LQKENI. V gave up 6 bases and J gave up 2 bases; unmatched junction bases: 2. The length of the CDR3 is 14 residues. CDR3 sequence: CASSRDRGNQPQHF. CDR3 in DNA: TGTGCCAGCTCCCGGGACAGGGGCAATCAGCCCCAGCATTTT. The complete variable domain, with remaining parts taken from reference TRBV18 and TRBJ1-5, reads NAGVMQNPRHLVRRRGQEARLRCSPMKGHSHVYWYRQLPEEGLKFMVYLQKENIIDESGMPKERFSAEFPKEGPSILRIQQVVRGDSAAYFCASSRDRGNQPQHFGDGTRLSIL.

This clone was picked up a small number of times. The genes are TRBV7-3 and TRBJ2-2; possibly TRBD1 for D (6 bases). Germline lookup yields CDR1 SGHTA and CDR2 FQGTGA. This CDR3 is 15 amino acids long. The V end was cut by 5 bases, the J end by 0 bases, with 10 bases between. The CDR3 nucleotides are TGTGCCAGCAGCCCCGGACAGACGAACACCGGGGAGCTGTTTTTT. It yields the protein CASSPGQTNTGELFF.

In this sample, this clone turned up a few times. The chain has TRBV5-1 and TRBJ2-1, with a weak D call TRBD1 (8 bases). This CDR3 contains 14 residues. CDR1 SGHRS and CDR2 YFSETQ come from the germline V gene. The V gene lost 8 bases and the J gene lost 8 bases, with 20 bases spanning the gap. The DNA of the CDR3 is TGCGCCAGTGGACAGGGACCCCGGGAGGATGAGCAGTTCTTC. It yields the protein CASGQGPREDEQFF.

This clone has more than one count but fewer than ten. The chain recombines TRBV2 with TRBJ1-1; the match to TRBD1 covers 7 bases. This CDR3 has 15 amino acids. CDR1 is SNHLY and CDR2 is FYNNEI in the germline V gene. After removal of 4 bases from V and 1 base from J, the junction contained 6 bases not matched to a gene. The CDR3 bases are TGTGCCAGCAGTGCCTCCGGGACAGAGAACACTGAAGCTTTCTTT. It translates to CASSASGTENTEAFF.

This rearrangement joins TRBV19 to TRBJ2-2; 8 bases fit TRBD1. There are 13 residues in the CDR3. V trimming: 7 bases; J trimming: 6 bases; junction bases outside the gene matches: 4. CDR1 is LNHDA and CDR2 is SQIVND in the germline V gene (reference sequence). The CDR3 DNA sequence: TGTGCCAGTAATGACAGGGGATCCGGGGAGCTGTTTTTT. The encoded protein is CASNDRGSGELFF. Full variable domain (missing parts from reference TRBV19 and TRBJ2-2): DGGITQSPKYLFRKEGQNVTLSCEQNLNHDAMYWYRQDPGQGLRLIYYSQIVNDFQKGDIAEGYSVSREKKESFPLTVTSAQKNPTAFYLCASNDRGSGELFFGEGSRLTVL.

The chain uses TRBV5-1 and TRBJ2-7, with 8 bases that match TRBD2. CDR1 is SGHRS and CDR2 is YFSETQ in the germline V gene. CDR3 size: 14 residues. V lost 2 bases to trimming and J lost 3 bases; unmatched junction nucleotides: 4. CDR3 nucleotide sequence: TGCGCCAGCAGCTTCTCGGGAGGGAACTACGAGCAGTACTTC. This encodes CASSFSGGNYEQYF.

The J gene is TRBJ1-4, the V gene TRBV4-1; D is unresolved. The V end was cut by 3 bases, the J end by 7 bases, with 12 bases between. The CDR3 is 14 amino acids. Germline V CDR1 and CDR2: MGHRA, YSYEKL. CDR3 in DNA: TGCGCCAGCAGCCAGTCCTCGGCGGGTGAAAAACTGTTTTTT. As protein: CASSQSSAGEKLFF.

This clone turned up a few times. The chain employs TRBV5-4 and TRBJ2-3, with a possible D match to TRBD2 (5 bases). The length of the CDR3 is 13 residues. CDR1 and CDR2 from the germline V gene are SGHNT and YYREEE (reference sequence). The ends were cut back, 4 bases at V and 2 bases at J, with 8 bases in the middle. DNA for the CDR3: TGTGCCAGCAGCAAGGACTCCACAGATACGCAGTATTTT. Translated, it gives CASSKDSTDTQYF.

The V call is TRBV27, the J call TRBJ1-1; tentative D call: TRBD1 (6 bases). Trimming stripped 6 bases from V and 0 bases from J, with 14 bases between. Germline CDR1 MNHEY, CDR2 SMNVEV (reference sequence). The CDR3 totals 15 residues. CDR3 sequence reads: CASSRDTQMNTEAFF. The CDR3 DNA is TGTGCCAGCAGCCGGGACACCCAAATGAACACTGAAGCTTTCTTT.

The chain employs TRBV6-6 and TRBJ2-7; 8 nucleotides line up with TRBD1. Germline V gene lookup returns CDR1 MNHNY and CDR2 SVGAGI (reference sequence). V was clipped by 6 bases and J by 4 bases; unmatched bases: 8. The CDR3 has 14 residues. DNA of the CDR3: TGTGCCAGCAGCGGATCAGGGGGCCCTTACGAGCAGTACTTC. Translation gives CASSGSGGPYEQYF.

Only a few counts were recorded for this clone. CDR3 in amino acids: CASSSTGGEETQYF. CDR3 DNA sequence: TGTGCCAGCTCATCGACAGGGGGTGAAGAGACCCAGTACTTC. The V and J genes are TRBV18 and TRBJ2-5; 9 bases line up with TRBD1. This CDR3 spans 14 amino acids. Per germline, CDR1 KGHSH and CDR2 LQKENI. V shed 5 bases, J shed 3 bases, and the junction held 4 bases outside the gene matches.

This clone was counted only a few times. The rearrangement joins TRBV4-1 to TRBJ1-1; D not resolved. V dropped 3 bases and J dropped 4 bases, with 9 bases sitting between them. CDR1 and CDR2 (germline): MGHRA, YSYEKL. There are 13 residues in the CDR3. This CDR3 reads CASSQAASTEAFF. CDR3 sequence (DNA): TGCGCCAGCAGCCAGGCCGCTTCCACTGAAGCTTTCTTT.

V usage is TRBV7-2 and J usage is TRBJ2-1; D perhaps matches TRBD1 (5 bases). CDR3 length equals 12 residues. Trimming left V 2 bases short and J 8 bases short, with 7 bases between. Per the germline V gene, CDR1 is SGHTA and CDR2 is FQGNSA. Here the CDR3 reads CASSLRGDEQFF. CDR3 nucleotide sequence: TGTGCCAGCAGCTTAAGGGGCGATGAGCAGTTCTTC.

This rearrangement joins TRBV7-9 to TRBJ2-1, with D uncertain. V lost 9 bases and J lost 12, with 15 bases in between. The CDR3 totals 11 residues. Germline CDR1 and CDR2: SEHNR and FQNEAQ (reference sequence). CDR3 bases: TGTGCCAGTCCCTCAGACATGCCGCAGTTCTTC. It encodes CASPSDMPQFF.